Below are 16 T cell receptor beta chains sequenced from a single sample in a study of blood T cell repertoires in COVID-19. Libraries were prepared by immunoSEQ multiplex PCR; TCRdb keeps only in-frame clonotypes and omits some of them. The sample records about 300,000 clones, over 85% being singletons. The sequencing input was peripheral blood. The receptors were gathered from a woman in her thirties with COVID-19, enrolled during active disease.

V and J are TRBV25-1 and TRBJ1-1; D is ambiguous. Germline V gene sequence: CDR1 MGHDK, CDR2 SYGVNS. The V gene lost 5 bases and the J gene lost 0 bases, with 10 bases spanning the gap. This CDR3 contains 14 residues. This CDR3 reads CASSHGVMNTEAFF. CDR3 in DNA: TGTGCCAGCAGTCACGGGGTTATGAACACTGAAGCTTTCTTT.

The V and J genes are TRBV27 and TRBJ2-1, with TRBD2 matching 9 bases. Unmatched junction bases numbered 4, after V lost 5 bases and J lost 5 bases. Looked up from germline, CDR1 is MNHEY and CDR2 is SMNVEV (reference sequence). The CDR3 has 14 amino acids. This chain's CDR3 is CASSSGGPDNEQFF. The CDR3 bases are TGTGCCAGCAGTAGCGGGGGGCCTGACAATGAGCAGTTCTTC.

The chain combines TRBV7-9 with TRBJ2-1; 8 nucleotides match TRBD2. Germline V gene lookup returns CDR1 SEHNR and CDR2 FQNEAQ (reference sequence). This CDR3 contains 16 residues. Losses at the gene ends were 6 bases for V and 4 bases for J; bases not matched to a gene: 11. The CDR3 sequence is CASRSLTGGRYNEQFF. The CDR3, as DNA: TGTGCCAGCAGGTCTTTGACGGGAGGGAGATACAATGAGCAGTTCTTC.

The DNA of the CDR3 is TGCAGCGTCCAAAGCGGCGATTCACCCCTCCACTTT. Its protein product is CSVQSGDSPLHF. The chain combines TRBV29-1 with TRBJ1-6; D unresolved. Germline CDR1 is SQVTM and CDR2 is ANQGSEA. V shed 6 bases and J shed 8 bases, with 11 bases lying between them. The CDR3 contains 12 residues.

This clone was seen a single time. The chain carries TRBV7-6 and TRBJ1-5; D is perhaps TRBD1 (5 bases). CDR1 and CDR2 from the germline V gene are SGHVS and FNYEAQ. The CDR3 has 16 residues. V was clipped by 5 bases and J by 1 base, with 15 bases between them. CDR3 sequence: CASSPDSVGSNQPQHF. CDR3 coding DNA: TGTGCCAGCAGCCCCGACAGTGTGGGGAGCAATCAGCCCCAGCATTTT.

The rearrangement links TRBV7-9 to TRBJ1-1, with D unclear. The CDR3 is made up of 13 amino acids. Looked up from germline, CDR1 is SEHNR and CDR2 is FQNEAQ (reference sequence). V was shortened by 7 bases and J by 4 bases, with 13 bases between the two germline ends. The CDR3 loop is CASTKSGATEAFF. The CDR3 DNA is TGTGCCAGCACCAAGTCAGGCGCCACTGAAGCTTTCTTT.

The V gene is TRBV11-3, the J gene TRBJ2-1, with 8 bases lining up with TRBD1. The V gene end was trimmed by 1 base and the J gene end by 7 bases; junction bases not matched to a gene: 9. This CDR3 is 16 amino acids long. Germline CDR1 and CDR2: SGHNT and YENEEA. CDR3 protein: CASSLAYRGTGNEQFF. CDR3 sequence (DNA): TGTGCCAGCAGCTTAGCATACAGGGGGACGGGGAATGAGCAGTTCTTC. The full variable domain, rest sourced from reference TRBV11-3 and TRBJ2-1, is EAGVVQSPRYKIIEKKQPVAFWCNPISGHNTLYWYLQNLGQGPELLIRYENEEAVDDSQLPKDRFSAERLKGVDSTLKIQPAELGDSAVYLCASSLAYRGTGNEQFFGPGTRLTVL.

This clone has just one count. The chain joins TRBV25-1 to TRBJ1-6, with TRBD1 matching 12 bases. CDR1 MGHDK and CDR2 SYGVNS come from the germline V gene. J was trimmed by 10 bases and V by 6 bases; bases with no gene match: 7. The CDR3 contains 15 residues. CDR3 nucleotide sequence: TGTGCCAGCAGCGGGGACAGGGGGCGACAGTCACCCCTCCACTTT. Its translation: CASSGDRGRQSPLHF.

The rearrangement joins TRBV27 to TRBJ2-3; 7 bases are shared with TRBD2. Germline CDR1 is MNHEY and CDR2 is SMNVEV (reference sequence). The ends lost 5 bases at V and 0 bases at J; junction bases unmatched: 14. There are 18 residues in the CDR3. CDR3 region: CASSPYPSPTSSTDTQYF. CDR3 sequence (DNA): TGTGCCAGCAGTCCTTACCCCTCCCCGACTAGCAGCACAGATACGCAGTATTTT.

The V gene is TRBV29-1, the J gene TRBJ1-2; a weak D match, TRBD1 (5 bases). CDR3 length equals 15 residues. Germline V CDR1 and CDR2: SQVTM, ANQGSEA. Trimming shortened V by 6 bases and J by 1 base, and 18 bases separated the two germline ends. CDR3 region: CSVRVRTSHNYGYTF. The DNA for the CDR3 is TGCAGCGTCAGGGTGAGGACATCACATAACTATGGCTACACCTTC.

The genes are TRBV4-3 and TRBJ1-2, with 8 bases matching TRBD1. The CDR3 contains 16 residues. Germline loops: CDR1 LGHNA, CDR2 YSLEER. The junction had 11 bases not matched to a gene; V was cut back by 3 bases and J by 5 bases. The CDR3 DNA is TGCGCCAGCAGCCAGGGAACCTCCGGGACAGGATATGGCTACACCTTC. Translated, it gives CASSQGTSGTGYGYTF.

The rearrangement joins TRBV3-1 (or the pseudogene TRBV3-2) to TRBJ2-3, with 9 bases lining up with TRBD1. The V and J ends lost 6 bases and 6 bases, in that order; junction bases with no gene match: 7. The CDR3 is made up of 14 amino acids. Per germline, CDR1 LGHDT and CDR2 YNNKEL (reference sequence). As DNA, the CDR3 is TGTGCCAGCAGAACAGGGGGCGCGAGGGATACGCAGTATTTT. The encoded protein is CASRTGGARDTQYF.

This clone is a singleton in its sample. This chain connects TRBV2 to TRBJ1-2; no firm D call. CDR1 SNHLY and CDR2 FYNNEI come from the germline V gene. Between the trimmed V and J ends, which lost 6 bases and 0 bases, there was a span of 11 bases. The CDR3 is 14 amino acids. The CDR3 DNA sequence: TGTGCCAGCAGCGTTCGTCGGGCTAACTATGGCTACACCTTC. Its protein is CASSVRRANYGYTF. Full variable domain (missing parts from reference TRBV2 and TRBJ1-2): EPEVTQTPSHQVTQMGQEVILRCVPISNHLYFYWYRQILGQKVEFLVSFYNNEISEKSEIFDDQFSVERPDGSNFTLKIRSTKLEDSAMYFCASSVRRANYGYTFGSGTRLTVV.

J is TRBJ2-3 and V is TRBV28; TRBD2 agrees at 12 bases. Unmatched junction bases numbered 16, after V lost 6 bases and J lost 6 bases. Germline CDR1 is MDHEN and CDR2 is SYDVKM. The CDR3 is 18 residues long. The CDR3 DNA is TGTGCCAGCAGGATGGTCGGGAGTCTAGCGGGGGGGCAGGATACGCAGTATTTT. Translating gives CASRMVGSLAGGQDTQYF. Combining the CDR3 with reference TRBV28 and TRBJ2-3 gives the whole variable domain DVKVTQSSRYLVKRTGEKVFLECVQDMDHENMFWYRQDPGLGLRLIYFSYDVKMKEKGDIPEGYSVSREKKERFSLILESASTNQTSMYLCASRMVGSLAGGQDTQYFGPGTRLTVL.

This clone was seen once. The V call is TRBV5-6, the J call TRBJ1-3, with D possibly matching TRBD1 (5 bases). The V end was cut by 4 bases, the J end by 5 bases, with 13 bases between. The CDR3 runs 14 residues. Germline CDR1 SGHDT, CDR2 YYEEEE. The CDR3, as DNA: TGTGCCAGCAGCCAGGGTACGGTGAGAAACACCATATATTTT. Translation: CASSQGTVRNTIYF.

The V call is TRBV4-1, the J call TRBJ2-5, with 9 bases fitting TRBD1. The CDR3 is 16 amino acids. V dropped 1 base and J dropped 1; count of bases not matched to a gene: 4. From germline, CDR1 is MGHRA and CDR2 YSYEKL. DNA for the CDR3: TGCGCCAGCAGCCAAGCCGGGACAGGGCTCCAAGAGACCCAGTACTTC. Translating gives CASSQAGTGLQETQYF.